This T cell receptor beta chain comes out of a study of blood T cell repertoires in COVID-19. Overall study context: The United States, Italy and Spain provided the acute and convalescent COVID-19 samples.

The CDR3 length is 13 residues. Per the germline V gene, CDR1 is LGHDT and CDR2 is YNNKEL (reference sequence). The V and J ends lost 1 base and 7 bases respectively, with 8 bases between them. Original handling: From reference gene primer amplification, estimates of nucleated cell counts were derived. Generated by immunoSEQ multiplex PCR, the TCRdb table keeps only in-frame clones and is missing some. The D gene and trimming were derived from the DNA, and the V and J assignments and clone size from that table. The sample lists about 200,000 clones, 81% occurring once. This chain uses TRBV3-1 (or the pseudogene TRBV3-2) with TRBJ1-5; the D is unclear. This receptor was identified in a woman aged 80 or over with acute or convalescent COVID-19. Material: peripheral blood. CDR3 residues: CASSQVAGQPQHF. CDR3 DNA sequence: TGTGCCAGCAGCCAAGTGGCGGGACAGCCCCAGCATTTT.